This T cell receptor beta chain derives from a study of cytomegalovirus exposure and HLA in healthy donors. Overall study findings and caveats: With DRB1 most and HLA-C fewest, TCR association rates differed between HLA loci in a later analysis. In presence/absence analyses, roughly uniform sequencing depth across donors was assumed. Available immune exposure information covered CMV serostatus only. In all likelihood, a cluster of highly shared sequence variants was a sequencing artifact.

As to this clone: Its specificity is not known.

Both 60 Vbeta primers and 13 Jbeta primers went into the PCR. The method was immunoSEQ multiplex PCR; TCRdb's version includes in-frame clones alone and lacks a portion of them. The sample consists of under 200,000 clones, 75% of them appearing once. The sequencing sample was made of PBMCs. The receptor comes from a male donor in good health and CMV-seronegative.

CDR3 amino acids: CASSLDPLDGVKGNIQYF. DNA for the CDR3: TGCGCCAGCAGCTTGGATCCCCTCGACGGAGTCAAGGGGAACATTCAGTACTTC. The V call is TRBV5-1, the J call TRBJ2-4, with D perhaps matching TRBD1 (5 bases). The CDR3 totals 18 residues. Deletions cut 0 bases from V and 7 bases from J, with 23 bases between. CDR1 and CDR2 (germline): SGHRS, YFSETQ. Full variable domain (remainder filled in from reference TRBV5-1 and TRBJ2-4): KAGVTQTPRYLIKTRGQQVTLSCSPISGHRSVSWYQQTPGQGLQFLFEYFSETQRNKGNFPGRFSGRQFSNSRSEMNVSTLELGDSALYLCASSLDPLDGVKGNIQYFGAGTRLSVL.